The clone carrying this T cell receptor (beta chain) has more than one count but fewer than ten. Its antigen is as yet unknown. The source of the sample is a study of cytomegalovirus exposure and HLA in healthy donors. Findings and caveats of the study: Follow-up analysis later connected one missense variant in DCLRE1C with trimming of TCR beta V- and J-genes.

The study ran its PCR with 60 Vbeta and 13 Jbeta primers. Assay: immunoSEQ multiplex PCR; the TCRdb copy retains only in-frame clones and omits some. The table records almost 95,000 clones, just under 70% of them present only once. Input material: PBMCs. The sequence was obtained from a man in his forties or fifties in good health and CMV-seronegative.

The CDR3 sequence: CAISEELHYEQYF. DNA of the CDR3: TGTGCCATCAGTGAAGAACTTCACTACGAGCAGTACTTC. The chain links TRBV10-3 to TRBJ2-7; D unresolved. CDR1 and CDR2 from the germline V gene are ENHRY and SYGVKD. This CDR3 has 13 amino acids. Trimming stripped 3 bases from V and 3 bases from J, with 9 bases between.